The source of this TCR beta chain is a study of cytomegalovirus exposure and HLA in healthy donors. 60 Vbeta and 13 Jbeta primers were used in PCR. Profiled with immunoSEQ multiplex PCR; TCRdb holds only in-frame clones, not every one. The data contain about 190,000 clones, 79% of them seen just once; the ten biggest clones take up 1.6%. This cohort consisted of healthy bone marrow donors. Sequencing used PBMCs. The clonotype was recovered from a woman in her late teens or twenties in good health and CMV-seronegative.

This chain's CDR3 is CASSPGGNSYEQYF. Written as DNA, the CDR3 is TGTGCCAGCAGCCCCGGGGGAAACTCCTACGAGCAGTACTTC. V and J are TRBV9 and TRBJ2-7; D is possibly TRBD2 (6 bases). The CDR3 sequence is 14 residues long. Germline values: CDR1 SGDLS, CDR2 YYNGEE. V was pared by 4 bases and J by 0 bases, with 11 bases between.